The present T cell receptor beta chain was sequenced within a study of T cell repertoires in cytomegalovirus infection. On the study more broadly: The authors used CMV epitopes that were HLA-C-restricted (recently identified) and HLA-B-restricted (well studied). Based on public TCR beta signatures, there were indications of CMV infection and of a matching HLA type.

Study observations and caveats: The ex vivo response was dominated by HLA-C-restricted CMV-specific TCR beta clonotypes. Frequencies of public TCR beta families were cumulated, and this identified carriers of CMV plus the relevant HLA.

With regard to this clonotype: Its antigen is undetermined.

From the reads, TCRdb called clonotypes with MiXCR, one entry per CDR3 protein. Among about 500,000 distinct CDR3 sequences listed, roughly a third were seen once. The CDR3 extends over 14 amino acids. Trimming removed 4 bases from V and 9 bases from J; junction bases left unmatched: 4. CDR1 is SGHNT, CDR2 YENEEA, per germline. Sequenced here: cultured PBMCs, sampled from culture after CMV antigen stimulation. The chain is built from TRBV11-3 and TRBJ2-1, with 12 nucleotides matching TRBD2. The source is a human donor in good health (CMV status not recorded). Some clones in this sample may be carry-over from other donors' samples. This chain's CDR3 is CASSWTSGTSEQFF. The CDR3 DNA is TGTGCCAGCAGCTGGACTAGCGGGACTTCTGAGCAGTTCTTC.